This TCR beta chain derives from a study of blood T cell repertoires in COVID-19. The method was immunoSEQ multiplex PCR; TCRdb's version includes in-frame clones alone and lacks a portion of them. The data contain 140,000 or so clones, about 88% of them singletons. As for this clone: Other DNA variants within this sample encode the same CDR3.

This CDR3 spans 13 amino acids. Germline V lookup: CDR1 LNHDA, CDR2 SQIVND (reference sequence). The junction had 0 bases not matched to a gene; V was cut back by 6 bases and J by 2 bases. The sequenced sample consisted of peripheral blood. The chain recombines TRBV19 with TRBJ1-2; TRBD1 matches 10 bases. This TCR was recovered from a human donor in a cohort sampled during active COVID-19. CDR3 sequence reads: CASRDRGNYGYTF. DNA for the CDR3: TGTGCCAGTAGGGACAGGGGGAACTATGGCTACACCTTC.